This TCR beta chain derives from a study of CD8 T cells in ankylosing spondylitis. Concerning this clonotype itself: No antigen is known for it.

Making the TCR beta libraries involved quantitative 5'-RACE with molecular barcodes. TCRdb passed the 5' RACE reads through MiXCR, listing each CDR3 protein once. The sample consists of around 770,000 distinct CDR3 sequences, 15% to 20% of them appearing once. The germline V gene encodes CDR1 DFQATT and CDR2 SNEGSKA (reference sequence). The CDR3 loop spans 12 amino acids. V lost 5 bases and J lost 0, with 8 bases in between. General study results and limits: One TCR beta motif, made up of 7 or 8 highly homologous variants, appeared characteristic of ankylosing spondylitis blood.

Sequenced material: blood, either unsorted or a sorted T cell fraction (not recorded which). The TCR originated in a male donor with ankylosing spondylitis. The chain uses TRBV20-1 and TRBJ2-7; possibly TRBD1 for D (5 bases). The CDR3 here is CSAGAVSYEQYF. CDR3 in DNA: TGCAGTGCTGGGGCCGTCTCCTACGAGCAGTACTTC.